The clone carrying this TCR beta chain showed up many times. The record originates from a study of blood T cells in healthy people across ages. Using a J-beta primer mix together with a sample-barcoded 5' primer, a second PCR was run for about 6 to 12 cycles. TCRdb re-analysed the 5' RACE reads in MiXCR, keeping a single row per CDR3 protein. The profile shows around 1.7 million distinct CDR3 sequences, 28% of them singletons. This CDR3 is built from 18 residues. V shed 5 bases and J 7 bases; nucleotides not matched to a gene: 12. This clonotype was sampled from a young woman in good health. The sample was blood. The chain links TRBV12-3 or TRBV12-4 to TRBJ2-1, with TRBD2 identical over 15 bases. CDR3 in DNA: TGTGCCAGCAGTCTCTTGGGGACTAGCGGGAGGATGGGTAATGAGCAGTTCTTC. As protein: CASSLLGTSGRMGNEQFF.